A selection of T cell receptor beta chains follows, all from one sample in a study of human T cells and chemical hapten exposure. TCRdb called the RACE reads again in MiXCR, with one record for every CDR3 protein. The sample lists 350,000 to 400,000 distinct CDR3 sequences; roughly 6.3% were seen once. The source material was whole blood, sampled in connection with sensitization to the hapten diphenylcyclopropenone (DPC). Source of these receptors: a woman under 30 with alopecia areata. Some clones in this sample may be carry-over from other donors' samples. Each CDR3 is given with its conserved first and last residue.

v_gene	j_gene	CDR3aa
TRBV18	TRBJ1-2	CASSPPRGGTDYGYTF
TRBV6-2/TRBV6-3	TRBJ1-6	CASRDSNSPLHF
TRBV28	TRBJ1-4	CASSPYRALNEKLFF
TRBV4-3	TRBJ2-1	CASSREGQGFYNEQFF
TRBV6-6	TRBJ2-7	CASSGDRGEYF
TRBV7-2	TRBJ1-2	CASSLASGAHGYTF
TRBV11-2	TRBJ1-1	CASSLLNRGAGTEAFF
TRBV3-1	TRBJ2-3	CASSFPGQGTDTQYF
TRBV5-4	TRBJ2-3	CASSEGLAGSTDTQYF
TRBV4-2	TRBJ2-2	CASSQERGTNTGELFF
TRBV7-2	TRBJ1-1	CASSLMGTEAFF
TRBV12-5	TRBJ2-6	CASGLGRAWLTSGANVLTF
TRBV6-6	TRBJ2-5	CASRLAGAQETQYF
TRBV10-3	TRBJ2-5	CAISDRAGTGGETQYF
TRBV7-9	TRBJ1-5	CASSLGPPGTGANQPQHF
TRBV11-3	TRBJ2-2	CASSPGAATGELFF
TRBV20-1	TRBJ2-7	CSAWDRGTYEQYF
TRBV5-5	TRBJ1-6	CASSLDPGGSHLHF
TRBV3-1	TRBJ1-1	CASSPSCGQKNTEAFF
TRBV20-1	TRBJ2-3	CSAVRLAGGTDTQYF
TRBV4-3	TRBJ2-3	CATPPGERSTDTQYF
TRBV6-5	TRBJ1-6	CASSRQGRNSPLHF
TRBV18	TRBJ1-3	CASSPSIGQSSGNTIYF
TRBV12-3/TRBV12-4	TRBJ1-1	CASSLKRRNTEAFF
TRBV18	TRBJ2-7	CASSPYGPEGYEQYF
TRBV7-9	TRBJ2-3	CASSKTSGAAVVDTQYF
TRBV4-3	TRBJ2-3	CASSRIVGPDTQYF
TRBV24-1	TRBJ2-3	CATSDSNDPDTQYF
TRBV20-1	TRBJ1-5	CSAADREGGNQPQHF
TRBV20-1	TRBJ2-4	CSAGPRDRAKNIQYF
TRBV20-1	TRBJ2-7	CSARYPRAPLSYEQYF
TRBV15	TRBJ2-3	CATSVATGSTDTQYF
TRBV12-5	TRBJ2-5	CASGKGTGHPGETRYF
TRBV7-9	TRBJ1-2	CASTFVTLLGDRGHYGYTF
TRBV4-3	TRBJ1-2	CASSQDLGGWNYGYTF
TRBV4-3	TRBJ2-3	CASSQGRATGADTQYF
TRBV5-1	TRBJ1-5	CASSLDGPNQPQHF